This entry concerns a single T cell receptor beta chain. What it recognizes is unknown. It was the roughly 130-subject validation cohort, separate from the roughly 700-subject first cohort, to which the donors belonged. The sample is drawn from a study of cytomegalovirus exposure and HLA in healthy donors. Overall study findings and caveats: Subsequent analysis revealed that first-cohort TCR clusters tended to co-occur in the 120 or so validation repertoires. As was reported, the classifier diagnosed cytomegalovirus status with high specificity and sensitivity.

This CDR3 region has 13 residues. CDR1 and CDR2 from the germline V gene are MNHEY and SMNVEV (reference sequence). The V end lost 3 bases, the J end lost 6 bases, and 11 bases lay between the germline ends. Assay used: immunoSEQ multiplex PCR; TCRdb lists only in-frame clones, some missing. Here the sample spans about 71,000 clones, approximately 96% being singletons. The source of this sequence is a man aged 18 to 29 in good health and CMV-seropositive. The V gene is TRBV27, the J gene TRBJ1-2; tentative D call: TRBD1 (6 bases). The sequencing input was PBMCs. DNA for the CDR3: TGTGCCAGCAGTTTGACTGAGGGGGATGGCTACACCTTC. Translated, it gives CASSLTEGDGYTF.